This TCR beta chain emerged from a study of tumor-infiltrating lymphocytes in oesophageal squamous cell carcinoma (dated by TCRdb to 2016 to 2017). The CDR3 numbers 12 residues from cysteine through phenylalanine. The sequence is cut down to CDR3 DNA, 36 bases in frame from base 1. V lost 5 bases and J lost 6 bases; the stretch between them is 8 bases long. CDR1 and CDR2 were assigned from the germline V gene as MDHEN and SYDVKM. Library preparation was by PCR. The data were produced on an Illumina HiSeq 2000. TCRdb trimmed the raw reads at Q25, called clones with MiXCR and kept productive beta chains. Every CDR3 protein is listed once, alongside the most common genes and DNA of its rows. The sample table lists roughly 21,000 distinct CDR3 sequences, around 35% of them with a count of one. Clones ranked in the top ten supply around 10% of the sample. This clonotype was recorded many times. Which antigen it targets is not known. Base quality data are lacking; no much larger clone is found one base away.

This chain is built from TRBV28 and TRBJ2-1; confidence is insufficient to name the D gene. The sequencing input was esophageal tumor tissue. This sequence originates from a male donor with esophageal squamous cell carcinoma. Read as DNA, the sequence is TGTGCCAGCAGTCCCCAACTCAATGAGCAGTTCTTC. This is translated as CASSPQLNEQFF.